The clone carrying this T cell receptor (beta chain) has a count of ten or more. Its antigen is still unknown. One entry per CDR3 protein results from TCRdb running MiXCR on the 5' RACE reads. The sample lists approximately 240,000 distinct CDR3 sequences, more than 12% occurring once. The sample comes from a study of identical twins. General observations from the study: The conclusions drew on cross-sectional statistical analysis instead of tracking the same donors.

Germline assignment: CDR1 SEHNR and CDR2 FQNEAQ (reference sequence). V gave up 5 bases and J gave up 0 bases, with 11 bases separating them. This CDR3 contains 15 residues. Sequencing used memory (CD45RO+) T cells sorted from blood. The V gene is TRBV7-9, the J gene TRBJ1-3, with D unresolved. This TCR was sampled from a woman between 18 and 30 years old in good health. In DNA form, the CDR3 reads TGTGCCAGCAGCCTCGGTCCGATCTCTGGAAACACCATATATTTT. Protein product: CASSLGPISGNTIYF. Based on the CDR3 plus reference TRBV7-9 and TRBJ1-3, the full variable domain is DTGVSQNPRHKITKRGQNVTFRCDPISEHNRLYWYRQTLGQGPEFLTYFQNEAQLEKSRLLSDRFSAERPKGSFSTLEIQRTEQGDSAMYLCASSLGPISGNTIYFGEGSWLTVV.